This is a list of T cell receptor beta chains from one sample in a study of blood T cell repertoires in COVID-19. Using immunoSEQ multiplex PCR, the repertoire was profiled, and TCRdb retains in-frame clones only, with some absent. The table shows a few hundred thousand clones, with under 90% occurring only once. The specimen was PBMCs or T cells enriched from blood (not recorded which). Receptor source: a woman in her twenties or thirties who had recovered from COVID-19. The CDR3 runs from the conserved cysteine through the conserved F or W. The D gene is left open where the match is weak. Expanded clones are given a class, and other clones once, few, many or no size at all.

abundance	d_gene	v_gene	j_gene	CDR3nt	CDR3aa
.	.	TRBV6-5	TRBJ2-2	TGTGCCAGCAGTTACTCGGCGGCGAACACCGGGGAGCTGTTTTTT	CASSYSAANTGELFF
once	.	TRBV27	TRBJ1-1	TGTGCCAGCAGCCCGACAGCCACGAACACTGAAGCTTTCTTT	CASSPTATNTEAFF
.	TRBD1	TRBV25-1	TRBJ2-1	TGTGCCAGCAGCCCAAGGACAGGGGAATATGAGCAGTTCTTC	CASSPRTGEYEQFF
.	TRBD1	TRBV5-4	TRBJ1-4	TGTGCCAGCAGCTTGGATAGACAGGGCGAAGAAAAACTGTTTTTT	CASSLDRQGEEKLFF
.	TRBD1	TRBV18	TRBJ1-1	TGTGCCAGCTCCCGGAAGTCCGGGACAGTGCCGGAGTTGAACTCTGAAGCTTTCTTT	CASSRKSGTVPELNSEAFF
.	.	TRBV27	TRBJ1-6	TGTGCCAGCAGTATAGGGGGGGCTAATTCACCCCTCCACTTT	CASSIGGANSPLHF
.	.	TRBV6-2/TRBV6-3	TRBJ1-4	TGTGCCAGCAGTGGGCCTGTTGAAGGTGAAAAACTGTTTTTT	CASSGPVEGEKLFF
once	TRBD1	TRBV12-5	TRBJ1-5	TGTGCTAGTGGTTTGGGACAGGGGAGTCAGCCCCAGCATTTT	CASGLGQGSQPQHF
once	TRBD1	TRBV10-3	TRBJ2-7	TGTGCCATCAGTGCTTTGGGACAGGGGTCGTACGAGCAGTACTTC	CAISALGQGSYEQYF
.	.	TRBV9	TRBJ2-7	TGTGCCAGCAGCGTACAGGGTAGCTCCTACGAGCAGTACTTC	CASSVQGSSYEQYF
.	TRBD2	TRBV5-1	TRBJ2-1	TGCGCCAGCAAAGGGAATAGCGGGACCTACAATGAGCAGTTCTTC	CASKGNSGTYNEQFF
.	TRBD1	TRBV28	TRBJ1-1	TGTGCCAGCAGTTTCCCCACAGGGGGAGGCACTGAAGCTTTCTTT	CASSFPTGGGTEAFF
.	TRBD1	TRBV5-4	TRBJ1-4	TGTGCCAGCAGCTTGGGTCAGGGGGAGAATGAAAAACTGTTTTTT	CASSLGQGENEKLFF
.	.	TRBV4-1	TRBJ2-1	TGCGCCAGCAGCCAAGGAGAGTCCTACAATGAGCAGTTCTTC	CASSQGESYNEQFF
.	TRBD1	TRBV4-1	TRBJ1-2	TGCGCCAGCAGCCAAGATCCGACAGGGGGCCTGCGGGGCTACACCTTC	CASSQDPTGGLRGYTF